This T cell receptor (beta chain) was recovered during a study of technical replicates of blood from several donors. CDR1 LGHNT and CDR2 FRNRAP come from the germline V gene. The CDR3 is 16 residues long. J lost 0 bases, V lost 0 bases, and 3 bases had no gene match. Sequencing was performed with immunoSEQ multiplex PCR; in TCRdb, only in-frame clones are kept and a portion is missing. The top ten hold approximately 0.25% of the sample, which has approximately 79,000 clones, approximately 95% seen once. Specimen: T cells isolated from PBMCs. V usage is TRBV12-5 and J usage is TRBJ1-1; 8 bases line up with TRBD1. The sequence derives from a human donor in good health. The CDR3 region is CASGLVLGQVNTEAFF. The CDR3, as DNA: TGTGCTAGTGGTTTGGTTCTGGGACAGGTGAACACTGAAGCTTTCTTT.